This TCR beta chain is from a study of shared clonotypes between healthy human individuals. General study results and limits: Clonotype sharing among the donors was expected to vary with sequencing depth. Some clonotypes were shared by all four sorted-subset donors, while others were not shared. The non-shared ones had lower generation probabilities than the shared ones.

Original data processing: ImmunoSEQ only sent back junction sequences with no quality scores, so filtering was done differently. Profiling relied on immunoSEQ multiplex PCR, and the TCRdb table lists in-frame clones only, not all of them. Clonal size and the V and J genes are those of that table, whereas D and trimming came from the DNA. This table has roughly 1 million clones, approximately 80% appearing once. This clone showed up just once. What it recognizes is unknown. The source of this sequence is a man younger than 30 in good health. Some clones in this sample may be carry-over from other donors' samples. The sequencing input was memory CD4+ T cells from PBMCs. Subset: CD45RA-negative fraction.

The CDR3 protein is CASSYGTSGSYEQYF. The CDR3 DNA follows: TGTGCCAGCTCTTACGGGACTAGCGGGAGCTACGAGCAGTACTTC. The rearrangement links TRBV18 to TRBJ2-7; 14 positions agree with TRBD2. This CDR3 comprises 15 residues. From germline, CDR1 is KGHSH and CDR2 LQKENI. J lost 3 bases, V lost 6 bases, and 4 bases had no gene match.